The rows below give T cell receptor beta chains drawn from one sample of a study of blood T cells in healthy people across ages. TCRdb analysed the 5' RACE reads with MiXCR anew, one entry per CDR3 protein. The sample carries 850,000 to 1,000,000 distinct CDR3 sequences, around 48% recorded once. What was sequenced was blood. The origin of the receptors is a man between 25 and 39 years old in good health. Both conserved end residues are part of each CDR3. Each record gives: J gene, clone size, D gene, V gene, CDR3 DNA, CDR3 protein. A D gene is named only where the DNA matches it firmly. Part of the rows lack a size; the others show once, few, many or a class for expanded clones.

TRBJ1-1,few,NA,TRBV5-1,TGCGCCAGCAGCGTTAGTCAAGGGGGGACCACTGAAGCTTTCTTT,CASSVSQGGTTEAFF
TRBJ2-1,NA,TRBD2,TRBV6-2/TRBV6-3,TGTGCCGGTTCACCTAGCGGGGTGAACAATGAGCAGTTCTTC,CAGSPSGVNNEQFF
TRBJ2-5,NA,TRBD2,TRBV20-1,TGCAGTGCTAGAATATCGGGGGGAGGAGAGACCCAGTACTTC,CSARISGGGETQYF
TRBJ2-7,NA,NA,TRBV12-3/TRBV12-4,TGTGCCAGCAGTTCCAGTGGCCCCGAGCAGTACTTC,CASSSSGPEQYF
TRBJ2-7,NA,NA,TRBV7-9,TGTGCCAGCAGCTTCGCGACTAGATTTTCCTACGAGCAGTACTTC,CASSFATRFSYEQYF
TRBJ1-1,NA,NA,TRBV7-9,TGTGCCAGCAGCACTAGTGGGCAGGGGAAGATGAACACTGAAGCTTTCTTT,CASSTSGQGKMNTEAFF
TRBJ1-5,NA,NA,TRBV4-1,TGCGCCAGCAGCCAAGAAAAAACAGGCAATCAGCCCCAGCATTTT,CASSQEKTGNQPQHF
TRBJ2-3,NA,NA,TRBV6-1,TGTGCCAGCAGTACCTTCTCAGGGGCAGATACGCAGTATTTT,CASSTFSGADTQYF
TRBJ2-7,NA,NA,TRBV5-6,TGTGCCAGCAGCTTGGGGCAACTAGTAACCTACGAGCAGTACTTC,CASSLGQLVTYEQYF
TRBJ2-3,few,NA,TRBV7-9,TGTGCCAGCAGCTTAATAGGACAGAGCACAGATACGCAGTATTTT,CASSLIGQSTDTQYF
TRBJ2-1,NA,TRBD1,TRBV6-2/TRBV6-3,TGTGCCAGCAGTTACTTGGGACAGGGGGCGGAAAATGAGCAGTTCTTC,CASSYLGQGAENEQFF
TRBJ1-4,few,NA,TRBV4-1,TGCGCCAGCAGCCGGTATTCCTCACAGGGCCTGCTAAATGAAAAACTGTTTTTT,CASSRYSSQGLLNEKLFF
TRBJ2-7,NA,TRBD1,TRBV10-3,TGTGCCATCAGTGAGTCGACAGGGGGCAAGGAGCAGTACTTC,CAISESTGGKEQYF
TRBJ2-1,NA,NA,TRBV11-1,TGTGTCAGCAGCTTCGGGGGGCCCAATGAGCAGTTCTTC,CVSSFGGPNEQFF
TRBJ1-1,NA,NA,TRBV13,TGTGCCAACAGCCCAGGACCCTCGAACACTGAAGCTTTCTTT,CANSPGPSNTEAFF
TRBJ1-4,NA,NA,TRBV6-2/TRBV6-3,TGTGCCAGCAGTTCCTATCAGGCGGTCGGAAAAAGAGAAAAACTGTTTTTT,CASSSYQAVGKREKLFF
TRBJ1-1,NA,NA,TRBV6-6,TGTGCCAGCAGGGGGTACAGGGAAGCTTTCTTT,CASRGYREAFF
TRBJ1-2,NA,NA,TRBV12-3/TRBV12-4,TGTGCCAGCAGTTTAGTCGGGACACCTTATGGCTACACCTTC,CASSLVGTPYGYTF
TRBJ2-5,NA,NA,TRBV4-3,TGCGCCAGCAGCCAAGACTCACTCAAATACAATGAGCAGTACTTC,CASSQDSLKYNEQYF
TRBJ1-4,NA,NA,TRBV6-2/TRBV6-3,TGTGCCAGCAGTTACTACGGGGGACTGTCAACTAATGAAAAACTGTTTTTT,CASSYYGGLSTNEKLFF
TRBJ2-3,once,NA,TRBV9,TGTGCCAGCAGCGTAGGAAGGAACACAGATACGCAGTATTTT,CASSVGRNTDTQYF
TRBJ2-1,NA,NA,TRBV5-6,TGTGCCAGCAGCTTGGGCTGTGGCACCTCTTCCTACAATGAGCAGTTCTTC,CASSLGCGTSSYNEQFF
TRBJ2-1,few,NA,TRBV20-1,TGCAGTGCTAGGGGAACTTTCTACAATGAGCAGTTCTTC,CSARGTFYNEQFF
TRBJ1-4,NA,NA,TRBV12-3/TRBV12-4,TGTGCCAGCAGTAGTGGAGAGGGCGAAAAACTGTTTTTT,CASSSGEGEKLFF